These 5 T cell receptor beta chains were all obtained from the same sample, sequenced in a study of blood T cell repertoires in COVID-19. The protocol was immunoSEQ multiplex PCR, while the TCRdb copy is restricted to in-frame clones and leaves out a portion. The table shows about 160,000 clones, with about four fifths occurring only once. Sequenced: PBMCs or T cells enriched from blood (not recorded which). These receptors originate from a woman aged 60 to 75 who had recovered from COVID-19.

CDR3 residues: CASSFVDRGYEQYF. Here the CDR3 DNA reads TGTGCCAGCAGTTTCGTGGACAGGGGATACGAGCAGTACTTC. The chain recombines TRBV27 with TRBJ2-7; the match to TRBD1 covers 9 bases. The germline CDR1 and CDR2 sequences are MNHEY and SMNVEV (reference sequence). Losses at the gene ends were 3 bases for V and 4 bases for J; bases not matched to a gene: 4. CDR3 length: 14 residues.

CDR3 loop: CASSWRGGDQPQHF. The CDR3 DNA reads as TGTGCCAGCAGCTGGCGCGGGGGGGATCAGCCCCAGCATTTT. The chain joins TRBV5-6 to TRBJ1-5, with a tentative D call TRBD1 (5 bases). In germline, CDR1 is SGHDT, CDR2 YYEEEE. The length of the CDR3 is 14 residues. The V and J ends lost 3 bases and 5 bases respectively, with 12 bases between them.

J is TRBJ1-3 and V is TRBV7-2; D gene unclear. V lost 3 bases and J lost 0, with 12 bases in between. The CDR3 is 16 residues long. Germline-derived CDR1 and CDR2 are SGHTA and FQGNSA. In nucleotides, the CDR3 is TGTGCCAGCAGCTTCGCTGCCTTGAGCTCTGGAAACACCATATATTTT. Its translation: CASSFAALSSGNTIYF.

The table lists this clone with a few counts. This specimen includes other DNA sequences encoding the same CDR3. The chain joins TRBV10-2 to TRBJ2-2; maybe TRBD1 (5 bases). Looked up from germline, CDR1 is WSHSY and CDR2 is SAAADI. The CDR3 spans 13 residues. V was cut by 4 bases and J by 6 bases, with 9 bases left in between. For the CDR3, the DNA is TGCGCCAGCAGTGTGCAGGGCCCCGGGGAGCTGTTTTTT. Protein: CASSVQGPGELFF.

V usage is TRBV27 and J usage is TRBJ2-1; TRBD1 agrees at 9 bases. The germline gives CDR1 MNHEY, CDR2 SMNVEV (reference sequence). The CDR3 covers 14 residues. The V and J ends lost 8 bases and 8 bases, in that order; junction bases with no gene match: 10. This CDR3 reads CASARQGGSHEQFF. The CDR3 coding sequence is TGTGCCAGCGCTCGACAGGGGGGGAGTCATGAGCAGTTCTTC.